Included here is one T cell receptor beta chain sequence, with context. The antigen is undetermined. The sample is drawn from a study of cytomegalovirus exposure and HLA in healthy donors. The overall study: The study placed 70% to 90% of its approximately 400 genotyped donors in the Caucasian-associated ancestry cluster. Findings of the study overall: The authors later linked a missense DCLRE1C variant to TCR beta V- and J-gene trimming. A later analysis by the authors found several of the most significant clusters apparently linked to common viral pathogens. Associated with HLA alleles at 0.05 false discovery rate in a later analysis were some 16,000 TCR beta sequences.

The CDR3 runs to 15 residues. Trimming stripped 7 bases from V and 2 bases from J, with 17 bases between. Germline V gene data show CDR1 as SNHLY and CDR2 as FYNNEI. It was with 60 Vbeta and 13 Jbeta primers that the PCR ran. Some clones are missing from TCRdb's copy, which holds only in-frame ones; the method was immunoSEQ multiplex PCR. The sample shows approximately 150,000 clones, 65% to 70% of them seen only once. This receptor was taken from a woman aged 18-29 years in good health and CMV-seropositive. V is TRBV2 and J is TRBJ1-2; D remains unclear. The specimen was PBMCs. The CDR3 loop reads CASTGGGSPNYGYTF. DNA for the CDR3: TGTGCCAGCACCGGAGGAGGCTCTCCGAACTATGGCTACACCTTC.